Sequencing of this T cell receptor beta chain was carried out in a study of CD4 T cells in relation to SARS-CoV-2 and coronaviruses. Study at large: The restricting HLA molecule for shared crossreactive spike epitopes was mapped.

Details on this clone: Its antigen is unknown.

Uncultured naive and memory CD4+ T cells supplied DNA for deep TCR-beta sequencing. Sequenced by immunoSEQ multiplex PCR; TCRdb stores in-frame clones only, minus some. The table has roughly 11,000 clones, 75% to 90% seen once; the top ten hold around 2.2%. Study-wide results and limits: This crossreactivity analysis covered spike protein alone, no other viral proteins. Memory recall responses, not primary responses primed in culture, are what the assay detects.

Germline V gene data show CDR1 as SGHDT and CDR2 as YYEEEE. The junction had 9 bases not matched to a gene; V was cut back by 0 bases and J by 6 bases. There are 16 residues in the CDR3. J is TRBJ1-5 and V is TRBV5-6; 7 bases map to TRBD1. Sequenced material: naive CD4+ T cells from PBMCs. Specified subset: naive CD4+ T cells isolated by negative enrichment. The TCR originated in an adult with COVID-19. The CDR3 here is CASSLAVGQGVQPQHF. The CDR3 coding sequence is TGTGCCAGCAGCTTGGCGGTCGGCCAGGGGGTTCAGCCCCAGCATTTT.